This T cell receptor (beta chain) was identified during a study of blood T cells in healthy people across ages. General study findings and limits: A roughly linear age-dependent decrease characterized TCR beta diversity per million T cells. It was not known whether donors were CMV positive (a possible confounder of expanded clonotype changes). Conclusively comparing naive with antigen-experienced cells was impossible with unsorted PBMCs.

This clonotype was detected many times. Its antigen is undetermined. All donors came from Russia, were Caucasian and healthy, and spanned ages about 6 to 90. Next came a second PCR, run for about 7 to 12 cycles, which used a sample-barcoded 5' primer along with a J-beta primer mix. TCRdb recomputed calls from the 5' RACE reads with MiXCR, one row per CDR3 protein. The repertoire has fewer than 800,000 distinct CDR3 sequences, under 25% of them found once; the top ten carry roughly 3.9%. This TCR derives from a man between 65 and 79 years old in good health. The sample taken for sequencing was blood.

CDR3 in amino acids: CASSLNRDGYTF. DNA for the CDR3: TGTGCCAGCAGCTTGAATAGGGATGGCTACACCTTC. The chain carries TRBV5-6 and TRBJ1-2; D is unclear. The CDR3 covers 12 residues. The germline V gene encodes CDR1 SGHDT and CDR2 YYEEEE. The V and J ends lost 1 base and 6 bases respectively, with 7 bases between them.